This TCR beta chain was documented in a study of blood T cell repertoires in COVID-19. Background on the study: Samples came from the United States, Italy and Spain, spanning acute and convalescent COVID-19. In each case, the material was cDNA or gDNA derived from T cells, B-cell-depleted T cells, or PBMCs.

The authors' processing: Amplifying reference gene primers gave estimates of nucleated cell counts. Repertoires were generated with immunoSEQ multiplex PCR, while TCRdb's copy carries only in-frame clones and drops some. D and trimming were read from the DNA, whereas the V and J calls and clone size are those reported in that table. The table lists approximately 350,000 clones, 85% to 90% of them singletons. Recruited during active infection, patients (from Seattle) were subsequently followed longitudinally. Sequenced: peripheral blood. The source of this sequence is a woman in her forties or fifties with COVID-19, enrolled during active disease.

CDR3 coding DNA: TGTGCCAGCAGCAGATCTACCGGGACAGGGATCAATGAGCAGTTCTTC. It translates to CASSRSTGTGINEQFF. The chain couples TRBV25-1 to TRBJ2-1; 9 nucleotides align to TRBD1. After removal of 6 bases from V and 6 bases from J, the junction contained 12 bases not matched to a gene. The CDR3 extends over 16 amino acids. Germline-derived CDR1 and CDR2 are MGHDK and SYGVNS.